Below are 9 T cell receptor beta chains sequenced from a single sample in a study of blood T cell repertoires in COVID-19 (dated by TCRdb to 2018 to 2021). The library was generated by the immunoSEQ multiplex PCR assay. TCRdb stores this immuneACCESS table with in-frame sequences only. Part of the clones is absent; in the studies checked, under half of the shortfall reflects unresolved V genes, and no reason is known for the rest. Within this sample are approximately 200,000 clones, with roughly 84% of them counted one time only. The top ten constitute around 1% of the sample. The sequencing sample was made of peripheral blood. These receptors were taken from a middle-aged man with acute or convalescent COVID-19.

The gene calls are TRBV7-9 and TRBJ1-4, with D unresolved. Germline V gene lookup returns CDR1 SEHNR and CDR2 FQNEAQ (reference sequence). With 4 bases removed from V and 1 base from J, the gap between germline ends came to 13 bases. This CDR3 has 16 amino acids. The CDR3 loop reads CASSSEDGGTNEKLFF. The CDR3 bases are TGTGCCAGCAGCTCGGAAGATGGAGGAACTAATGAAAAACTGTTTTTT.

V usage is TRBV5-4 and J usage is TRBJ2-1; D is possibly TRBD2 (5 bases). Germline-derived CDR1 and CDR2 are SGHNT and YYREEE (reference sequence). V was clipped by 0 bases and J by 3 bases, with 10 bases between them. The length of the CDR3 is 15 residues. DNA for the CDR3: TGTGCCAGCAGCTTGGGAGCGAGGGACTACAATGAGCAGTTCTTC. It is translated as CASSLGARDYNEQFF.

This chain joins TRBV7-6 and TRBJ2-3, with 15 bases matching TRBD2. Unmatched junction bases numbered 1, after V lost 8 bases and J lost 7 bases. Germline-derived CDR1 and CDR2 are SGHVS and FNYEAQ. The CDR3 is 13 amino acids. In DNA, the CDR3 is TGTGCCAGCGGGACTAGCGGGGGGTATACGCAGTATTTT. It is translated as CASGTSGGYTQYF.

The chain carries TRBV5-5 and TRBJ2-5; 7 positions agree with TRBD1. This CDR3 spans 13 amino acids. Germline CDR1 is SGHKS and CDR2 is YYEKEE (reference sequence). The J segment lost 4 bases and the V segment lost 0 bases, leaving 0 bases of the junction unmatched. Here the CDR3 reads CASSLDRGETQYF. CDR3 nucleotides: TGTGCCAGCAGCTTGGACAGGGGAGAGACCCAGTACTTC.

The gene calls are TRBV5-1 and TRBJ2-3, with D possibly being TRBD1 (5 bases). CDR3 length: 15 amino acids. The V end was cut by 0 bases, the J end by 6 bases, with 14 bases between. Germline-derived CDR1 and CDR2 are SGHRS and YFSETQ. The CDR3 loop is CASSLEAGAGDTQYF. For the CDR3, the DNA is TGCGCCAGCAGCTTGGAGGCCGGAGCAGGGGATACGCAGTATTTT.

CDR3 DNA sequence: TGTGCCAGCAGCTCACAGGGATTCTATGGCTACACCTTC. Its protein product is CASSSQGFYGYTF. V and J are TRBV7-9 and TRBJ1-2, with TRBD1 as a possible D gene (6 bases). CDR1 and CDR2 from the germline V gene are SEHNR and FQNEAQ (reference sequence). The ends were cut back, 4 bases at V and 4 bases at J, with 10 bases in the middle. The CDR3 has 13 amino acids.

V is TRBV29-1 and J is TRBJ1-1; D unresolved. CDR3 length equals 11 residues. In germline, CDR1 is SQVTM, CDR2 ANQGSEA. V was trimmed by 6 bases and J by 1 base, leaving 6 bases between them. The DNA for the CDR3 is TGCAGCGTACGAGAGAACACTGAAGCTTTCTTT. Protein: CSVRENTEAFF.

J is TRBJ2-1 and V is TRBV18; 7 bases are a match to TRBD2. The CDR3 runs to 16 residues. CDR1 is KGHSH, CDR2 LQKENI, per germline. Unmatched junction bases numbered 14, after V lost 3 bases and J lost 9 bases. Here the CDR3 DNA reads TGTGCCAGCTCACCCCTTTCTGCTCGGTCGGGGGGTGAGCAGTTCTTC. Amino acids: CASSPLSARSGGEQFF.

V is TRBV7-9 and J is TRBJ1-4; no clear D gene. Trimming shortened V by 5 bases and J by 0 bases, and 16 bases separated the two germline ends. CDR1 and CDR2 (germline): SEHNR, FQNEAQ (reference sequence). The CDR3 covers 17 residues. The CDR3 nucleotides are TGTGCCAGCAGCCCTACCGACTACGGTGCAACTAATGAAAAACTGTTTTTT. It codes for CASSPTDYGATNEKLFF.